The 4 T cell receptor beta chains in this list originate from one sample, sequenced in a study of Ad26.COV2.S vaccination and SARS-CoV-2 variants. Using immunoSEQ multiplex PCR, the repertoire was profiled, and TCRdb retains in-frame clones only, with some absent. Among about 440,000 clones, about nine tenths were seen once, and the ten largest hold around 4.2%. Treatment here: around 19 received Ad26.COV2.S at low or high dose, single or two shots; roughly five received placebo; per-sample allocation not given. Vaccine and placebo recipients were sampled on day 63 after the first injection. Sequenced here: peripheral blood, sampled in a trial of Ad26.COV2.S vaccine versus placebo. Receptors were obtained from a person between 18 and 65 years old who received the Ad26.COV2.S COVID-19 vaccine or a placebo.

The chain recombines TRBV9 with TRBJ2-5; 7 nucleotides line up with TRBD2. The CDR3 totals 13 residues. In germline, CDR1 is SGDLS, CDR2 YYNGEE. Trimming took 4 bases from V and 5 from J; bases not matched to a gene: 5. The CDR3 DNA reads as TGTGCCAGCAGCCCCGGACTAGATGAGACCCAGTACTTC. This translates into CASSPGLDETQYF.

V and J are TRBV7-3 and TRBJ2-3, with 10 bases identical to TRBD2. CDR3 length: 15 amino acids. Trimming at V came to 6 bases and at J to 0 bases, leaving 3 bases not matched to a gene. CDR1 is SGHTA, CDR2 FQGTGA, per germline. CDR3: CASRLAGISTDTQYF. The DNA of the CDR3 is TGTGCCAGCAGACTAGCGGGAATCAGCACAGATACGCAGTATTTT.

The chain carries TRBV20-1 and TRBJ2-5; D remains unclear. The CDR3 length is 14 residues. Trimming pared 3 bases from V and 2 bases from J, leaving 13 bases between. Germline V gives CDR1 DFQATT, CDR2 SNEGSKA (reference sequence). The CDR3 sequence is CSASSGQDQETQYF. CDR3 sequence (DNA): TGCAGTGCTAGTTCTGGTCAGGATCAAGAGACCCAGTACTTC.

The genes are TRBV28 and TRBJ2-1, with a tentative D call TRBD1 (6 bases). The germline V gene has CDR1 MDHEN and CDR2 SYDVKM. The CDR3 consists of 15 residues. V gave up 6 bases and J gave up 4 bases, with 16 bases separating them. CDR3 nucleotide sequence: TGTGCCAGCAGAGGACTCGGGACACCATACAATGAGCAGTTCTTC. This codes for CASRGLGTPYNEQFF.